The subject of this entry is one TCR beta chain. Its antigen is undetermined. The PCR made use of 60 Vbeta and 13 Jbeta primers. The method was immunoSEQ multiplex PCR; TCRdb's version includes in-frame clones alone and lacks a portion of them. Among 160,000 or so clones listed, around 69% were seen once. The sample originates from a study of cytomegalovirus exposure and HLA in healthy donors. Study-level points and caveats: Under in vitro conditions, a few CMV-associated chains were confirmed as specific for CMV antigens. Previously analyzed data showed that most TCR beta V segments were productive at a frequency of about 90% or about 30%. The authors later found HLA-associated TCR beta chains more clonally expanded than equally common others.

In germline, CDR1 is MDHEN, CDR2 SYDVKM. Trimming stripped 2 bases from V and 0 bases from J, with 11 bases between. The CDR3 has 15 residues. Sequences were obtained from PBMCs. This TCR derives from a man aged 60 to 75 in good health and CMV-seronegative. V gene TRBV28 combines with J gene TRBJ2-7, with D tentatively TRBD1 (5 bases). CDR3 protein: CASSLTVRASYEQYF. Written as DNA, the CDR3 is TGTGCCAGCAGTTTAACTGTCAGGGCCTCCTACGAGCAGTACTTC. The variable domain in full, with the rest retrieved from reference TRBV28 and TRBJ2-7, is DVKVTQSSRYLVKRTGEKVFLECVQDMDHENMFWYRQDPGLGLRLIYFSYDVKMKEKGDIPEGYSVSREKKERFSLILESASTNQTSMYLCASSLTVRASYEQYFGPGTRLTVT.